Listed here are 15 T cell receptor beta chains from one sample, sequenced in a study of T cell responses to AZD1222 COVID-19 vaccine. Repertoires were generated with immunoSEQ multiplex PCR, while TCRdb's copy carries only in-frame clones and drops some. The sample includes 100,000 to 130,000 clones, over 85% of them seen just once. The sample was peripheral blood, taken on day 0 of MenACWY control vaccination. The source is an adult in good health.

The V call is TRBV7-8, the J call TRBJ1-5; 8 nucleotides line up with TRBD1. V trimming: 6 bases; J trimming: 3 bases; junction bases outside the gene matches: 10. Germline lookup yields CDR1 SGHVS and CDR2 FQNEAQ. The CDR3 loop spans 16 amino acids. The CDR3 DNA reads as TGTGCCAGCAGACCTGGACGGACAGGGCCCAATCAGCCCCAGCATTTT. Amino acid sequence: CASRPGRTGPNQPQHF.

The chain links TRBV19 to TRBJ2-6; D gene uncertain. Trimming took off 3 bases at V and 0 bases at J, with 12 bases between the two ends. Germline V gene data show CDR1 as LNHDA and CDR2 as SQIVND (reference sequence). The CDR3 is 17 amino acids. CDR3 sequence: CASSIGYRSSGANVLTF. CDR3 nucleotide sequence: TGTGCCAGTAGTATTGGGTACAGAAGCTCTGGGGCCAACGTCCTGACTTTC. Using reference TRBV19 and TRBJ2-6 for the parts outside the CDR3, the full variable domain is DGGITQSPKYLFRKEGQNVTLSCEQNLNHDAMYWYRQDPGQGLRLIYYSQIVNDFQKGDIAEGYSVSREKKESFPLTVTSAQKNPTAFYLCASSIGYRSSGANVLTFGAGSRLTVL.

The chain carries TRBV13 and TRBJ1-1, with a weak D call TRBD1 (6 bases). The CDR3 covers 15 residues. V was cut by 0 bases and J by 0 bases, with 8 bases left in between. Germline V gene lookup returns CDR1 PRHDT and CDR2 FYEKMQ (reference sequence). This CDR3 reads CASSLGGQLNTEAFF. The CDR3 DNA sequence: TGTGCCAGCAGCTTAGGAGGACAGCTGAACACTGAAGCTTTCTTT.

This chain joins TRBV7-9 and TRBJ2-1; possibly TRBD2 for D (5 bases). The V end lost 4 bases, the J end lost 0 bases, and 10 bases lay between the germline ends. Germline CDR1 and CDR2: SEHNR and FQNEAQ (reference sequence). The CDR3 consists of 15 residues. The DNA for the CDR3 is TGTGCCAGCAGCTCGAGCGGACTCTCCTACAATGAGCAGTTCTTC. Translation gives CASSSSGLSYNEQFF.

CDR3 protein: CASSTPDRGLKNEQYF. The DNA for the CDR3 is TGTGCCAGCAGCACCCCGGACAGGGGGCTAAAGAACGAGCAGTACTTC. The chain uses TRBV7-9 and TRBJ2-7; the match to TRBD1 covers 11 bases. The CDR3 extends over 16 amino acids. Germline-derived CDR1 and CDR2 are SEHNR and FQNEAQ (reference sequence). With 5 bases clipped from V and 5 bases from J, the junction kept 11 bases outside the gene matches.

The chain carries TRBV19 and TRBJ2-5; TRBD2 agrees at 9 bases. This CDR3 spans 15 amino acids. The V gene's germline CDR1 is LNHDA and CDR2 SQIVND (reference sequence). The junction had 7 bases not matched to a gene; V was cut back by 4 bases and J by 4 bases. The CDR3 sequence: CASSRAGGPVETQYF. Here the CDR3 DNA reads TGTGCCAGTAGTAGGGCGGGGGGGCCCGTAGAGACCCAGTACTTC.

The CDR3 DNA sequence: TGTGCCAGCAGCCAAGGGGGCAAAGCTGGCTACACCTTC. Its protein product is CASSQGGKAGYTF. The J gene is TRBJ1-2, the V gene TRBV14; D is perhaps TRBD1 (5 bases). Germline V gives CDR1 SGHDN, CDR2 FVKESK. This CDR3 comprises 13 residues. V was shortened by 1 base and J by 7 bases, with 10 bases between the two germline ends.

For the CDR3, the DNA is TGTGCCAGTAGTATCCAGGGGGCGCTTGGAAACACCATATATTTT. Protein product: CASSIQGALGNTIYF. The V call is TRBV19, the J call TRBJ1-3; the match to TRBD1 covers 8 bases. The CDR3 contains 15 residues. Germline V gene lookup returns CDR1 LNHDA and CDR2 SQIVND (reference sequence). V lost 3 bases, J lost 3 bases, and 4 bases stayed unmatched. The whole variable domain, remainder taken from reference TRBV19 and TRBJ1-3, is DGGITQSPKYLFRKEGQNVTLSCEQNLNHDAMYWYRQDPGQGLRLIYYSQIVNDFQKGDIAEGYSVSREKKESFPLTVTSAQKNPTAFYLCASSIQGALGNTIYFGEGSWLTVV.

V and J are TRBV5-5 and TRBJ1-2, with D perhaps TRBD1 (5 bases). The germline gives CDR1 SGHKS, CDR2 YYEKEE (reference sequence). The CDR3 sequence is 13 residues long. The V end was cut by 5 bases, the J end by 9 bases, with 17 bases between. CDR3 sequence: CASRLSLSGRYTF. The DNA of the CDR3 is TGTGCCAGCAGGCTGTCGTTATCGGGGCGCTACACCTTC.

This chain joins TRBV10-3 and TRBJ1-1; unclear D gene. The CDR3 is made up of 11 amino acids. CDR1 is ENHRY and CDR2 is SYGVKD in the germline V gene. Trimming removed 11 bases at V and 1 base at J, with 8 bases between. The DNA for the CDR3 is TGTGCCGTACAGACGAACACTGAAGCTTTCTTT. Encoded protein: CAVQTNTEAFF.

The chain uses TRBV30 and TRBJ1-2; D ambiguous. Germline V gene data show CDR1 as GTSNPN and CDR2 as SVGIG (reference sequence). The CDR3 totals 13 residues. Trimming left V 3 bases short and J 5 bases short, with 13 bases between. The CDR3 DNA sequence: TGTGCCTGGAGAAAGGTCAGCGTATATGGCTACACCTTC. It codes for CAWRKVSVYGYTF.

In DNA, the CDR3 is TGTGCCAGCAGCCCCAACGGGAGCGGGGATCTCAGCACAGATACGCAGTATTTT. Protein: CASSPNGSGDLSTDTQYF. The rearrangement links TRBV7-8 to TRBJ2-3; 7 bases map to TRBD2. Trimming at V came to 5 bases and at J to 0 bases, leaving 14 bases not matched to a gene. The CDR3 runs to 18 residues. CDR1 and CDR2 from the germline V gene are SGHVS and FQNEAQ.

This chain joins TRBV7-9 and TRBJ1-5; TRBD1 agrees at 8 bases. This CDR3 contains 13 residues. V was pared by 11 bases and J by 4 bases, with 7 bases of the junction left unmatched. Germline lookup yields CDR1 SEHNR and CDR2 FQNEAQ (reference sequence). CDR3 residues: CASGQGANQPQHF. The CDR3 DNA reads TGTGCCTCGGGGCAGGGGGCTAATCAGCCCCAGCATTTT.

V is TRBV4-3 and J is TRBJ1-4, with D possibly being TRBD1 (5 bases). Trimming stripped 3 bases from V and 5 bases from J, with 7 bases between. The CDR3 spans 13 residues. The germline V gene has CDR1 LGHNA and CDR2 YSLEER. The CDR3 DNA reads TGCGCCAGCAGCCAGGGGGTAAATGAAAAACTGTTTTTT. Its translation: CASSQGVNEKLFF.

The rearrangement joins TRBV27 to TRBJ1-5, with TRBD1 matching over 10 bases. The V segment lost 5 bases and the J segment 2 bases; nucleotides outside the gene matches: 3. This CDR3 has 15 residues. From germline, CDR1 is MNHEY and CDR2 SMNVEV (reference sequence). CDR3 DNA sequence: TGTGCCAGCAGTCCCGACAGGGGGCGCAATCAGCCCCAGCATTTT. Its protein product is CASSPDRGRNQPQHF.